This TCR beta chain came from a study of OX40 agonist ivuxolimab in advanced cancers. In regard to this clone: Its antigen is currently unknown.

Study-level results: Relative to CD4+, CD8+ T cells held more expanded clones on average. Low normalized T-cell clonal expansion was also seen in some nonresponders.

V was clipped by 3 bases and J by 5 bases; unmatched bases: 9. The CDR3 is 16 residues long. The V gene's germline CDR1 is MGHDK and CDR2 SYGVNS. The protocol was immunoSEQ multiplex PCR, while the TCRdb copy is restricted to in-frame clones and leaves out a portion. Of tens of thousands of clones in the sample, around 94% were seen once. This sequence originates from an adult with an advanced solid tumor such as melanoma, head and neck, liver or kidney cancer. Sequenced material: CD4+ or CD8+ T cells sorted from blood, taken in a trial of the OX40 agonist ivuxolimab. This rearrangement joins TRBV25-1 to TRBJ2-5; 10 nucleotides match TRBD2. The DNA for the CDR3 is TGTGCCAGCAGTGATTTTCTAGCGGGAGCGGCCGAGACCCAGTACTTC. This sequence encodes CASSDFLAGAAETQYF. The full variable domain, rest sourced from reference TRBV25-1 and TRBJ2-5, is EADIYQTPRYLVIGTGKKITLECSQTMGHDKMYWYQQDPGMELHLIHYSYGVNSTEKGDLSSESTVSRIRTEHFPLTLESARPSHTSQYLCASSDFLAGAAETQYFGPGTRLLVL.